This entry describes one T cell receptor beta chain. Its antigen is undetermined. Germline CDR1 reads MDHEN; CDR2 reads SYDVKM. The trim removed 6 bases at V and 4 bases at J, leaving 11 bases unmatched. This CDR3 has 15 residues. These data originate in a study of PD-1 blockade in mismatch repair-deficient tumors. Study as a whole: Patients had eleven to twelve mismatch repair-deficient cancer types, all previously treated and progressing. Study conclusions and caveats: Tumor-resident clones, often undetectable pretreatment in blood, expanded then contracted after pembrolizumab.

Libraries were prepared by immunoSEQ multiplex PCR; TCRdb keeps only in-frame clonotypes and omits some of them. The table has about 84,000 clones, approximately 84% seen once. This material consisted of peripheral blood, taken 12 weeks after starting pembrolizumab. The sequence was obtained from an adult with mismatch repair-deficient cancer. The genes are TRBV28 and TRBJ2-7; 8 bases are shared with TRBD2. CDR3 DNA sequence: TGTGCCAGCAGCACAACCGGGAGGGCGGCGTACGAGCAGTACTTC. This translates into CASSTTGRAAYEQYF.